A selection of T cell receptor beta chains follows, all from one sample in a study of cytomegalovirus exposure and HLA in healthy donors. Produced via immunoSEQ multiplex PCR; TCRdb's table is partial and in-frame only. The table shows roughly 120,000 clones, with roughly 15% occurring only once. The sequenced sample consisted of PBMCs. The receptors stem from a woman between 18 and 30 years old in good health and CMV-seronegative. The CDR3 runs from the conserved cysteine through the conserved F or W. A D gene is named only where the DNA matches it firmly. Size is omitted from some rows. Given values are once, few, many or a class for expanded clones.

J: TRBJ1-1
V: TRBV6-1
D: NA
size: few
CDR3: CASRWAGRNTEAFF
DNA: TGTGCCAGTAGATGGGCAGGGCGAAACACTGAAGCTTTCTTT

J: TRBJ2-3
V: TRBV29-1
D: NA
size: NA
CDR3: CSGAPGGKTDTQYF
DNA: TGCAGCGGGGCCCCGGGGGGCAAGACAGATACGCAGTATTTT

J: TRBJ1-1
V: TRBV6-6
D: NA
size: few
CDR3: CASSYEGDGAFF
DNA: TGTGCCAGCAGTTACGAGGGCGACGGGGCTTTCTTT

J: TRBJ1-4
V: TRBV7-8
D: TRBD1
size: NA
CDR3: CASSLAPTGYNEKLFF
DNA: TGTGCCAGCAGCTTAGCCCCGACAGGGTATAATGAAAAACTGTTTTTT

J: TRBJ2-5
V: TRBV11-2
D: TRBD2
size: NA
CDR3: CASSLGRGGNQETQYF
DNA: TGTGCCAGCAGCTTAGGCCGGGGGGGTAATCAAGAGACCCAGTACTTC

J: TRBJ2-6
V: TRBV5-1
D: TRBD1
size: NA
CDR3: CASSWTTGGGFGANVLTF
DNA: TGCGCCAGCAGCTGGACGACAGGGGGCGGGTTTGGGGCCAACGTCCTGACTTTC

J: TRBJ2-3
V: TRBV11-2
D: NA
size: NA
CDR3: CASSLSGESTDTQYF
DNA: TGTGCCAGCAGCCTTAGCGGAGAGAGCACAGATACGCAGTATTTT

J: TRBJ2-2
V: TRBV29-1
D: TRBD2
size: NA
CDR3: CSVASAGGLLSNTGELFF
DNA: TGCAGCGTCGCCTCGGCGGGGGGCCTTCTATCAAACACCGGGGAGCTGTTTTTT

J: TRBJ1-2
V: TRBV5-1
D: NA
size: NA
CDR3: CASSLITDPNYGYTF
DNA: TGCGCCAGCAGCTTGATCACAGATCCTAACTATGGCTACACCTTC

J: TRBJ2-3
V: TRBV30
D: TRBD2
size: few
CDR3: CAWSAASGVTDTQYF
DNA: TGTGCCTGGAGTGCGGCTAGCGGGGTCACAGATACGCAGTATTTT

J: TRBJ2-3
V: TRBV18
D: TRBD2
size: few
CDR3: CASSTGIAGASTDTQYF
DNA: TGTGCCAGCTCAACGGGAATAGCGGGAGCGAGCACAGATACGCAGTATTTT

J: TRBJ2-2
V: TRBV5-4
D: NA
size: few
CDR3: CASSFTPFGELFF
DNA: TGTGCCAGCAGCTTTACTCCATTCGGGGAGCTGTTTTTT

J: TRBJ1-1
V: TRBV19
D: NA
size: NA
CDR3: CASSIGGPNTEAFF
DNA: TGTGCCAGTAGTATCGGGGGACCGAACACTGAAGCTTTCTTT

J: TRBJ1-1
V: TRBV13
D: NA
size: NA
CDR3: CASSLGLGRVNTEAFF
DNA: TGTGCCAGCAGCTTAGGCCTAGGCAGGGTGAACACTGAAGCTTTCTTT

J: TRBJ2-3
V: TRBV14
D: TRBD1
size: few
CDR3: CASSWDRATDTQYF
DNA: TGTGCCAGCAGCTGGGACAGGGCCACAGATACGCAGTATTTT

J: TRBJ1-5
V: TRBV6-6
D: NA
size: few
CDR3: CASSYDSYSNQPQHF
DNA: TGTGCCAGCAGTTACGATAGTTATAGCAATCAGCCCCAGCATTTT

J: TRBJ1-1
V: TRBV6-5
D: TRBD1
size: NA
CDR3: CASSSRDRGFTEAFF
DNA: TGTGCCAGCAGTTCCCGGGACAGGGGGTTCACTGAAGCTTTCTTT

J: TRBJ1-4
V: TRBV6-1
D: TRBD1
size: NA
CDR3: CASRGQGGFNEKLFF
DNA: TGTGCCAGCAGAGGACAGGGAGGGTTTAATGAAAAACTGTTTTTT

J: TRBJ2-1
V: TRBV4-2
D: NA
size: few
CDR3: CASSVEPSSYNEQFF
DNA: TGTGCCAGCAGCGTCGAGCCGAGCTCCTACAATGAGCAGTTCTTC

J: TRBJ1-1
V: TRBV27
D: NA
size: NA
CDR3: CASSLFPGNTEAFF
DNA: TGTGCCAGCAGTTTATTCCCAGGGAACACTGAAGCTTTCTTT

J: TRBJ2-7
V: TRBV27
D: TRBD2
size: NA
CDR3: CASSIGTSGRAGEQYF
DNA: TGTGCCAGCAGTATCGGGACTAGCGGGAGGGCCGGGGAGCAGTACTTC

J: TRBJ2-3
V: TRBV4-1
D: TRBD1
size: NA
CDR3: CASSQVPGQGKDTQYF
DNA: TGCGCCAGCAGCCAAGTCCCGGGACAGGGGAAAGATACGCAGTATTTT

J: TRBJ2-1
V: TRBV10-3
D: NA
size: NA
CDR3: CAIRAPSEDEQFF
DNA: TGTGCCATCAGGGCCCCTAGCGAGGATGAGCAGTTCTTC

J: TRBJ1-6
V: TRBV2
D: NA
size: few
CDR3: CASSEGIIGSPLHF
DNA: TGTGCCAGCAGTGAAGGAATCATCGGTTCACCCCTCCACTTT

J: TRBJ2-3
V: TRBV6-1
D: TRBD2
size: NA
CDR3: CASSGFSGGASGTDTQYF
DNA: TGTGCCAGCAGTGGCTTTAGCGGGGGGGCGAGCGGCACAGATACGCAGTATTTT

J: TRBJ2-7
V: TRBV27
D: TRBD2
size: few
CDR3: CASTTPPGGKKYF
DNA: TGTGCCAGCACCACCCCCCCGGGGGGTAAAAAGTACTTC

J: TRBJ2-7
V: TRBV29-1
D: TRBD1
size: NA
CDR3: CSVKNRGPGESDEQYF
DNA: TGCAGCGTTAAAAACAGGGGGCCCGGGGAGTCGGACGAGCAGTACTTC

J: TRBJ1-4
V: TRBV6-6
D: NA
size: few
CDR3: CASMRERSTNEKLFF
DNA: TGTGCCAGCATGCGAGAACGGTCAACTAATGAAAAACTGTTTTTT

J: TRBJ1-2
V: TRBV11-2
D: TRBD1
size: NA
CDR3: CASSRDRGVVGYTF
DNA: TGTGCCAGCAGTCGTGACAGGGGGGTGGTCGGCTACACCTTC

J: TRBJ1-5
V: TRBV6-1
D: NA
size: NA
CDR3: CASSIEGGGNQPQHF
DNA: TGTGCCAGCAGTATCGAGGGTGGGGGCAATCAGCCCCAGCATTTT

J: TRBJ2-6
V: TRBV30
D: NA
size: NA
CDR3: CAWTTGASSSGANVLTF
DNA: TGTGCCTGGACTACAGGCGCCTCCAGCTCTGGGGCCAACGTCCTGACTTTC

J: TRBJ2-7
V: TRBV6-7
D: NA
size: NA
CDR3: CASTQPSQGVLYEQYF
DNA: TGTGCCAGCACTCAGCCATCACAGGGCGTCTTATACGAGCAGTACTTC

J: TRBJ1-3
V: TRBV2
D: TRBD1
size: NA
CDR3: CASQRQGQGNTIYF
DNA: TGTGCCAGCCAGAGACAGGGGCAAGGAAACACCATATATTTT

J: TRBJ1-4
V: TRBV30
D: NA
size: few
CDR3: CAWSVRQIANEKLFF
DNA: TGTGCCTGGAGTGTCCGACAGATAGCTAATGAAAAACTGTTTTTT

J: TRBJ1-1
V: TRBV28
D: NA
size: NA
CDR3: CASSPPRRFSTEAFF
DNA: TGTGCCAGCAGCCCGCCGCGCCGTTTTAGCACTGAAGCTTTCTTT

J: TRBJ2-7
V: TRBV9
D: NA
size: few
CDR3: CASREGSGPPYEQYF
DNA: TGTGCCAGCAGGGAAGGGAGCGGGCCTCCCTACGAGCAGTACTTC

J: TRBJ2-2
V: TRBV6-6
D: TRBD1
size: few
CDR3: CASSYPRDRVTGELFF
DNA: TGTGCCAGCAGTTACCCCCGGGACAGGGTTACCGGGGAGCTGTTTTTT

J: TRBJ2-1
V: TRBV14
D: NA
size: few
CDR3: CASSQDPRLGSYNEQFF
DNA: TGTGCCAGCAGCCAAGATCCCAGGCTCGGCTCCTACAATGAGCAGTTCTTC

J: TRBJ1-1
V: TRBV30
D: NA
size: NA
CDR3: CAWTRTVLNTEAFF
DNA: TGTGCCTGGACCAGGACAGTTCTGAACACTGAAGCTTTCTTT

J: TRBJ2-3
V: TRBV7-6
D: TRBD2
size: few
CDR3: CASSLGRGGTDTQYF
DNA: TGTGCCAGCAGCTTAGGGCGGGGGGGGACAGATACGCAGTATTTT

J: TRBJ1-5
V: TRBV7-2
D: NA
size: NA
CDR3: CASSLAGYGNQPQHF
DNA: TGTGCCAGCAGCTTAGCCGGGTACGGCAATCAGCCCCAGCATTTT